This TCR beta chain was retrieved from a study of CD4 T cells in relation to SARS-CoV-2 and coronaviruses. Study-level findings and limits: The assay detects memory recall responses, not culture-primed primary responses. Crossreactive clones expanded significantly less to SARS-CoV-2 than monoreactive clones.

For less than eleven days, around 99,000 sorted CD4+ cells grew with T cell-depleted PBMCs and CEF. This table comes from immunoSEQ multiplex PCR, and its TCRdb copy is limited to in-frame clones, with some not included. The sample lists around 40,000 clones, approximately 87% occurring once. Regarding this clone: The antigen remains undetermined.

The junction had 9 bases not matched to a gene; V was cut back by 0 bases and J by 0 bases. Germline CDR1 is SGHTA and CDR2 is FQGTGA. The CDR3 has 20 amino acids. The specimen sequenced was naive CD4+ T cells from PBMCs, cultured in vitro. Documented subset: naive CD4+ T cells isolated by negative enrichment. This chain links TRBV7-3 with TRBJ2-5, with 14 nucleotides matching TRBD2. The receptor's source is an adult with COVID-19. CDR3 region: CASSLTQAGTSGSHQETQYF. DNA of the CDR3: TGTGCCAGCAGCTTAACTCAAGCCGGGACTAGCGGGAGTCACCAAGAGACCCAGTACTTC.